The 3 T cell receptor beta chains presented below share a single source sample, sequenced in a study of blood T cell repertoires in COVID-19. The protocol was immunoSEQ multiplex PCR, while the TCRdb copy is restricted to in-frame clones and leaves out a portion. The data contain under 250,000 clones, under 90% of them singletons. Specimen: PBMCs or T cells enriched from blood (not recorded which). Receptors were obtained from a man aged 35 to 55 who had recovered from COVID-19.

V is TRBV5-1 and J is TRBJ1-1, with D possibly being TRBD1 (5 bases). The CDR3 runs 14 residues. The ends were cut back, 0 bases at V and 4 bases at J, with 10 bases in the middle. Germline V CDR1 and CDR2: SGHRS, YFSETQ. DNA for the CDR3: TGCGCCAGCAGCTTGGCCGGGGGACTCACTGAAGCTTTCTTT. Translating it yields CASSLAGGLTEAFF.

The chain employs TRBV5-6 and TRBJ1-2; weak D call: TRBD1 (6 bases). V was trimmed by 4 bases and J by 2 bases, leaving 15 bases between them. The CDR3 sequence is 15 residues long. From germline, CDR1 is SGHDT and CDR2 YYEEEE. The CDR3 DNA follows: TGTGCCAGCAGCCGATTTACGACAGGAAACTATGGCTACACCTTC. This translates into CASSRFTTGNYGYTF.

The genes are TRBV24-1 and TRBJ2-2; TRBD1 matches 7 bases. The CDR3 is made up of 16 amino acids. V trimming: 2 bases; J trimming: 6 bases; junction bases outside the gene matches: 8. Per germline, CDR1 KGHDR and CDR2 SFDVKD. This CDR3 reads CATSDSTGLGAGELFF. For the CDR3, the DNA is TGTGCCACCAGTGATTCGACAGGGCTGGGGGCCGGGGAGCTGTTTTTT.